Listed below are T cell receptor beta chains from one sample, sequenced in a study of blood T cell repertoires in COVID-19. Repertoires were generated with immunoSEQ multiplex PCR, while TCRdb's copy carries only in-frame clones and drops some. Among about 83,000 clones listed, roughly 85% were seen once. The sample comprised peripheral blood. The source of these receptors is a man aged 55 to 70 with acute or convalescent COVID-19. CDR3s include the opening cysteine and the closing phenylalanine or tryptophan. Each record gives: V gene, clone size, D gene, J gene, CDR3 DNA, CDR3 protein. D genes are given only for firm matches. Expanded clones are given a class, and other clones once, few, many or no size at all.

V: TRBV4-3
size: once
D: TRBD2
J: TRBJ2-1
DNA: TGCGCCAGCAGCCAAGAACCTAGCGGGGGTTCCTACAATGAGCAGTTCTTC
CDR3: CASSQEPSGGSYNEQFF

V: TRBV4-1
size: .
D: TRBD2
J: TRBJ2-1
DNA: TGCGCCAGCAGCCAGGGACTAGAAGTCAATGAGCAGTTCTTC
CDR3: CASSQGLEVNEQFF

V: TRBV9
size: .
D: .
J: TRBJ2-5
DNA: TGTGCCAGCAGCGTGCAGGGAGGACAAGAGACCCAGTACTTC
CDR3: CASSVQGGQETQYF

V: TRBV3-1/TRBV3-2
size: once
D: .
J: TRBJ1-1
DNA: TGTGCCAGCAGCCAAGTTGTGGGGGCCATGAACACTGAAGCTTTCTTT
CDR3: CASSQVVGAMNTEAFF

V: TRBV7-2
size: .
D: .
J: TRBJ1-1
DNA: TGTGCCAGCAGCTTGGGGCCGCGGGACCCCATGAACACTGAAGCTTTCTTT
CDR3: CASSLGPRDPMNTEAFF

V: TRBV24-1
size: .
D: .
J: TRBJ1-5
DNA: TGTGCCACCGAAGGGGGATTCGGGCCCCAGCATTTT
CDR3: CATEGGFGPQHF

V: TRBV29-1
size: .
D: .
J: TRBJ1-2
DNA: TGCAGCGTTGAAGACCCAAGGGGAACCAACTATGGCTACACCTTC
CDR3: CSVEDPRGTNYGYTF

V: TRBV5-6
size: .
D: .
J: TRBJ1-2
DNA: TGTGCCAGCAGCTCCCTAGGGGGAGACCTATATGGCTACACCTTC
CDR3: CASSSLGGDLYGYTF

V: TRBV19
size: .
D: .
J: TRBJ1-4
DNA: TGTGCCAGCTCGGGGGCAACTAATGAAAAACTGTTTTTT
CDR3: CASSGATNEKLFF

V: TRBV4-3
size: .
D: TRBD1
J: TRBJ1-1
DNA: TGCGCCAGCAGCCAAGGTCCCCGTGGACAGGTTGAAGCTTTCTTT
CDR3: CASSQGPRGQVEAFF

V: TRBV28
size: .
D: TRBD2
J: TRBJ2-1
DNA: TGTGCCAGCAGTTCAAGACTAGCGGGGCAATACAATGAGCAGTTCTTC
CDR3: CASSSRLAGQYNEQFF

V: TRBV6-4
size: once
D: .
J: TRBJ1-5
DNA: TGTGCCAGCAGTTCGTCGTGTAAGCATTTT
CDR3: CASSSSCKHF

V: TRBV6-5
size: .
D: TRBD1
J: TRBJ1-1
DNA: TGTGCCAGCAGCCCCGGGACAGGGGGCACTGAAGCTTTCTTT
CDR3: CASSPGTGGTEAFF

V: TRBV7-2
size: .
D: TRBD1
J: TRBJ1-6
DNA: TGTGCCAGCTTCCAAAACAGGGGGGATAATTCACCCCTCCACTTT
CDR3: CASFQNRGDNSPLHF

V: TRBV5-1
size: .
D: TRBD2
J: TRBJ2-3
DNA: TGCGCCAGCAGCATCACGCGGGGGGCGGGCACAGATACGCAGTATTTT
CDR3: CASSITRGAGTDTQYF

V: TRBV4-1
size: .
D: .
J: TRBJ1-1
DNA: TGCGCCAGCAGCCCTACTTATTTCACTCGAAACACTGAAGCTTTCTTT
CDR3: CASSPTYFTRNTEAFF

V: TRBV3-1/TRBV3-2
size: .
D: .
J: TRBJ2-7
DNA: TGTGCCAGCAGCCAATTTCCAGGCACCGCAGCCCACGAGCAGTACTTC
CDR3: CASSQFPGTAAHEQYF

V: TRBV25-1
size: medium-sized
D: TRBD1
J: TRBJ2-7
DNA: TGTGCCAGCAGTGCACGGGACAGGCCCTACGAGCAGTACTTC
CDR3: CASSARDRPYEQYF

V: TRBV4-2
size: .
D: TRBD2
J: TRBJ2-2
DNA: TGTGCCAGCAGCCAAGCTAGCGGGGGCACCGGGGAGCTGTTTTTT
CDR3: CASSQASGGTGELFF

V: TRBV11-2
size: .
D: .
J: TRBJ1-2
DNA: TGTGCCAGCAGCTCCAGTGGGGGGTTTAATGGCTACACCTTC
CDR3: CASSSSGGFNGYTF

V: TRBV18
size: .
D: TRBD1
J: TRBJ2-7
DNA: TGTGCCAGCTCACCGGGACAGACCTACGAGCAGTACTTC
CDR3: CASSPGQTYEQYF

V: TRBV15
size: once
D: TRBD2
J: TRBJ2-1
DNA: TGTGCCACCGGACTAGCGGGGGGCACCATAGCTTCTGAGCAGTTCTTC
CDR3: CATGLAGGTIASEQFF

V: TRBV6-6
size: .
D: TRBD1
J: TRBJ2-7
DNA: TGTGCCAGCAGTTACACCGGACAGGCGTCGTACGAGCAGTACTTC
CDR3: CASSYTGQASYEQYF

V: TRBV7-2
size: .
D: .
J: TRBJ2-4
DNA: TGTGCCAGCAGCTTATCGGGGGGCTCGGCCAAAAACATTCAGTACTTC
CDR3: CASSLSGGSAKNIQYF

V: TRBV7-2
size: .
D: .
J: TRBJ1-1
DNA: TGTGCCAGCAGCTTAGTGTGGGGCAGGGTTAACACTGAAGCTTTCTTT
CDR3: CASSLVWGRVNTEAFF

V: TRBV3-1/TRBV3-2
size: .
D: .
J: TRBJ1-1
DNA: TGTGCCAGCAGCCAAGGCAGGGTCGGGACTGAAGCTTTCTTT
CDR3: CASSQGRVGTEAFF

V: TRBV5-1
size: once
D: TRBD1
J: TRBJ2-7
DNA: TGCGCCAGCAGCTTCGTACCGGGACAGGGGTACGAGCAGTACTTC
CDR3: CASSFVPGQGYEQYF

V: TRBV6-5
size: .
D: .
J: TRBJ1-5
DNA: TGTGCCAGCAGATCCGGAGGGGGCAATCAGCCCCAGCATTTT
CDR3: CASRSGGGNQPQHF

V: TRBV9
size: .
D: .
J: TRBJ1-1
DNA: TGTGCCAGCAGCACCCACCAGGGGCCGGGCACTGAAGCTTTCTTT
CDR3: CASSTHQGPGTEAFF

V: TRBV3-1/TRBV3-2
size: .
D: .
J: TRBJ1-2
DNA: TGTGCCAGCAGCCAAGCCGCAGGGGCTACATTC
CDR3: CASSQAAGATF

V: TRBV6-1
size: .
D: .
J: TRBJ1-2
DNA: TGTGCCAGCAGTGAAGTACAGGGAGGGAGGTATGGCTACACCTTC
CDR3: CASSEVQGGRYGYTF

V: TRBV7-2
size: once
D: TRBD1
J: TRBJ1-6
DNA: TGTGCCAGCAGCCAACGGACAGGGGGAATCGGCAATTCACCCCTCCACTTT
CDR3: CASSQRTGGIGNSPLHF

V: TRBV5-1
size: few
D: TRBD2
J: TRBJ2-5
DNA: TGCGCCAGCTATGGAGCTAGCGGGGCCTCGAGGGACCAGTACTTC
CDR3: CASYGASGASRDQYF

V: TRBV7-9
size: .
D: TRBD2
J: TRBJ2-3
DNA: TGTGCCAGCACCCAGACTAGCGGGGGCGCAGATACGCAGTATTTT
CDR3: CASTQTSGGADTQYF

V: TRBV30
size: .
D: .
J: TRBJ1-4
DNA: TGTGCCTGGAGTTTCTCAACTAATGAAAAACTGTTTTTT
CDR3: CAWSFSTNEKLFF

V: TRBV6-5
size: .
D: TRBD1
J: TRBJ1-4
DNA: TGTGCCAGCAGACAGGGGAATGAAAAACTGTTTTTT
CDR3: CASRQGNEKLFF

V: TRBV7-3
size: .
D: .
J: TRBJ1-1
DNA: TGTGCCAGCAGCCTTGGGGCCCCCGGCACTGAAGCTTTCTTT
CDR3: CASSLGAPGTEAFF

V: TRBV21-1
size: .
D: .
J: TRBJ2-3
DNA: TGTGCCAGCAGCCCCCGAAGGGGACTAGCTATCTATGGCACAGATACGCAGTATTTT
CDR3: CASSPRRGLAIYGTDTQYF

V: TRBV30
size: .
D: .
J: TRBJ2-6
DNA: TGTGCCTGCGATTATCCAGGGCCAAGCTCTGGGGCCAACGTCCTGACTTTC
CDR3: CACDYPGPSSGANVLTF

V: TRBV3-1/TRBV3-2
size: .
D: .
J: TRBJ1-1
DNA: TGTGCCAGCAGCCAAACAGAGTCGAACACTGAAGCTTTCTTT
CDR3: CASSQTESNTEAFF